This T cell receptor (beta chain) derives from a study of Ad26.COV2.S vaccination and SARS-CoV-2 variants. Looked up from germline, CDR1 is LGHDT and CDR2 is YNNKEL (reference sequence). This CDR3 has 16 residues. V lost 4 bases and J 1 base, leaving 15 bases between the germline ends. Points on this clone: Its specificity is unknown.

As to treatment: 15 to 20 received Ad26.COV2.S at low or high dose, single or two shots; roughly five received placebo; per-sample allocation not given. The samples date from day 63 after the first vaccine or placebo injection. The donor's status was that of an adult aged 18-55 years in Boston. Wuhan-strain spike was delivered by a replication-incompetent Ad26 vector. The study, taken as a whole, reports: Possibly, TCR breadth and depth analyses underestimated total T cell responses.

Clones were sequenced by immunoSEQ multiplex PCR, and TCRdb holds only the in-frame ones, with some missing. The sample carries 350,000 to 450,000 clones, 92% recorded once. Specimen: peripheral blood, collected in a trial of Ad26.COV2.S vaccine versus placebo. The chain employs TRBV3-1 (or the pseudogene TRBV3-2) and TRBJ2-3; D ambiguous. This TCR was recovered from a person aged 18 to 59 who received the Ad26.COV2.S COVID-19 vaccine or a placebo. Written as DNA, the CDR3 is TGTGCCAGCAGCCTGACGGGCAGAAAGCGCACAGATACGCAGTATTTT. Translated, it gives CASSLTGRKRTDTQYF.